The clone carrying this T cell receptor beta chain was detected a few times. Its antigen is unknown. The sample comes from a study of vaccination and CD4 T cells after COVID-19. Findings and caveats of the study: The cohort comprised relatively few convalescent patients, and no early post-infection timepoints were analyzed.

Cultured CD4+ T cell DNA underwent sequencing with the Oncomine TCR Beta short-read assay. TCRdb re-called the PCR reads through MiXCR, storing one row per CDR3 protein. Of over 11,000 distinct CDR3 sequences in the sample, more than 40% were seen once. Germline-derived CDR1 and CDR2 are SGHRS and YFSETQ. Trimming removed 4 bases from V and 3 bases from J, with 10 bases in between. This CDR3 contains 13 residues. The treatment: approximately nine-day PBMC culture with coronavirus spike peptide pools or control peptides (ViraFEST assay). Sequencing used cultured CD4+ T cells from blood. The chain uses TRBV5-1 and TRBJ1-2; unclear D gene. This clonotype was obtained from a human donor with COVID-19. CDR3 region: CASSEVLDYGYTF. As DNA, the CDR3 is TGCGCCAGCAGCGAGGTTTTGGACTATGGCTACACCTTC.